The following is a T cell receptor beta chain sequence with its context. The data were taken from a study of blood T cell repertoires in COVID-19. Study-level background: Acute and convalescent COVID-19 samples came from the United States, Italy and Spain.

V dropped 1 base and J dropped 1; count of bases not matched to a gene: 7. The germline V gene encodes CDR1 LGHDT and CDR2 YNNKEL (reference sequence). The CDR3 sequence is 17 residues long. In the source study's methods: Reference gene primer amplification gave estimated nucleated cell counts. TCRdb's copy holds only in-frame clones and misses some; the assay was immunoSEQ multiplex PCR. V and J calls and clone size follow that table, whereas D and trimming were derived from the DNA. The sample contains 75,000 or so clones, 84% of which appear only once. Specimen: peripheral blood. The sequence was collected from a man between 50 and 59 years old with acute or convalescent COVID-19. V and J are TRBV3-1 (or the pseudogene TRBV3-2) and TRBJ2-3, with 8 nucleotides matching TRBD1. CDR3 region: CASSQVGTGRCTDTQYF. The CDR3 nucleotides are TGTGCCAGCAGCCAAGTAGGGACAGGAAGATGCACAGATACGCAGTATTTT.